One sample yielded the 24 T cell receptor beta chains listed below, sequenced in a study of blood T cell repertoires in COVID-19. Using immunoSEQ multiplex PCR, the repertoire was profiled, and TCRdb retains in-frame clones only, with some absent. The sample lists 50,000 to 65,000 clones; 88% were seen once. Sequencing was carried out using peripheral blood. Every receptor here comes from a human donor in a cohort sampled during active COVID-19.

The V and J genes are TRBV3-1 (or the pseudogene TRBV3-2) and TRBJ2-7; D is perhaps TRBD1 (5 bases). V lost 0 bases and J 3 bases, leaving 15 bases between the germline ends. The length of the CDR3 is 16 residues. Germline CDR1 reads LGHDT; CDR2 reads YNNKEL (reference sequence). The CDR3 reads CASSQDSQGLRYEQYF. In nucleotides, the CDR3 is TGTGCCAGCAGCCAAGATTCCCAGGGTCTTCGCTACGAGCAGTACTTC.

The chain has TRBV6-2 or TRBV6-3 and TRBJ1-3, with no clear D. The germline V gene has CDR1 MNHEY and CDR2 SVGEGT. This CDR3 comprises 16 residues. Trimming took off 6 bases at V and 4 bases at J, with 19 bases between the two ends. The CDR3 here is CASSPRVGFEGNTIYF. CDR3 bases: TGTGCCAGCAGCCCTCGAGTCGGGTTTGAGGGAAACACCATATATTTT.

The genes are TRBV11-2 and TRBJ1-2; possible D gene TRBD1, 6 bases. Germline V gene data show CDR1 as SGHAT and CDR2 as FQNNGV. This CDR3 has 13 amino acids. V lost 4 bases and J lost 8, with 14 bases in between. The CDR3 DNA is TGTGCCAGCAGCTCAAATACAGGGTGGGGCTACACCTTC. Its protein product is CASSSNTGWGYTF.

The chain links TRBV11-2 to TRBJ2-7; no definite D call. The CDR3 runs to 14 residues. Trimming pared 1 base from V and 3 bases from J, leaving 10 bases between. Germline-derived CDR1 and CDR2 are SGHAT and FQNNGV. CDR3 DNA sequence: TGTGCCAGCAGCTTAGCCCAGGCTTACTACGAGCAGTACTTC. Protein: CASSLAQAYYEQYF. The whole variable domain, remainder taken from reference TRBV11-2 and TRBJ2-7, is EAGVAQSPRYKIIEKRQSVAFWCNPISGHATLYWYQQILGQGPKLLIQFQNNGVVDDSQLPKDRFSAERLKGVDSTLKIQPAKLEDSAVYLCASSLAQAYYEQYFGPGTRLTVT.

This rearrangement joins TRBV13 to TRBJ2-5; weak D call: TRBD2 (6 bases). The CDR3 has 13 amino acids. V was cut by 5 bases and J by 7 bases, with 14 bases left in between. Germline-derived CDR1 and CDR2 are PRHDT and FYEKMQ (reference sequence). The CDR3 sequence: CASSPGTARTQYF. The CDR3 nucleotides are TGTGCCAGCAGCCCCGGGACTGCAAGGACCCAGTACTTC. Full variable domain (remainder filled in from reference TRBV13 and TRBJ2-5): AAGVIQSPRHLIKEKRETATLKCYPIPRHDTVYWYQQGPGQDPQFLISFYEKMQSDKGSIPDRFSAQQFSDYHSELNMSSLELGDSALYFCASSPGTARTQYFGPGTRLLVL.

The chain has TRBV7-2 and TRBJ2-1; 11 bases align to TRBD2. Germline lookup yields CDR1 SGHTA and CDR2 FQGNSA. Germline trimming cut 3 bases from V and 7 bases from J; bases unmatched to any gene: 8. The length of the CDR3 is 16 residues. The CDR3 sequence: CASSFYLAGGRNEQFF. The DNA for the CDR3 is TGTGCCAGCAGCTTTTATTTAGCGGGGGGGCGGAATGAGCAGTTCTTC.

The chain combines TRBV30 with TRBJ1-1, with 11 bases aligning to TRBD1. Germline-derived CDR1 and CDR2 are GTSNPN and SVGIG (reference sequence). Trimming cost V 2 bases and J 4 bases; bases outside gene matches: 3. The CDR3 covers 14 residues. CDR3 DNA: TGTGCCTGGAGTAGGGACAGGGGGAGCACTGAAGCTTTCTTT. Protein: CAWSRDRGSTEAFF.

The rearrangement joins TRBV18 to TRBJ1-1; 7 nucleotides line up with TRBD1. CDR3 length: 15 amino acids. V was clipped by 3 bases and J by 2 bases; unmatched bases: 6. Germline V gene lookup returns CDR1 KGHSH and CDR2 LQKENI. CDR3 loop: CASSPDRVINTEAFF. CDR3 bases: TGTGCCAGCTCACCCGACAGGGTGATCAACACTGAAGCTTTCTTT.

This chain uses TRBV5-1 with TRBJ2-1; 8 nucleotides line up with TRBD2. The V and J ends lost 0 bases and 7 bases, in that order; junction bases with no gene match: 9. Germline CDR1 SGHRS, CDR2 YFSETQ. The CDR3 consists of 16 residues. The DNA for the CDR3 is TGCGCCAGCAGCTTGGCCTGGGGACTAGGATTGAATGAGCAGTTCTTC. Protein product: CASSLAWGLGLNEQFF. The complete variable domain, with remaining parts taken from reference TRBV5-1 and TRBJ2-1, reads KAGVTQTPRYLIKTRGQQVTLSCSPISGHRSVSWYQQTPGQGLQFLFEYFSETQRNKGNFPGRFSGRQFSNSRSEMNVSTLELGDSALYLCASSLAWGLGLNEQFFGPGTRLTVL.

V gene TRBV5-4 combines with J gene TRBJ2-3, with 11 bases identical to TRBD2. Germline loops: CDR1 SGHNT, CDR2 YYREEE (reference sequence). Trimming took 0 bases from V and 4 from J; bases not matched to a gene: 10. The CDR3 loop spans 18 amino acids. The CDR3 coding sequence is TGTGCCAGCAGCTTGGAGAGCCTAGCGGGGGGCGAACCAGATACGCAGTATTTT. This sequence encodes CASSLESLAGGEPDTQYF.

The CDR3 coding sequence is TGTGCCAGCAGTTCCTCGGACACTGAAGCTTTCTTT. It codes for CASSSSDTEAFF. The J gene is TRBJ1-1, the V gene TRBV27; the D is unclear. The CDR3 totals 12 residues. Germline CDR1 MNHEY, CDR2 SMNVEV (reference sequence). V gave up 4 bases and J gave up 3 bases, with 6 bases separating them.

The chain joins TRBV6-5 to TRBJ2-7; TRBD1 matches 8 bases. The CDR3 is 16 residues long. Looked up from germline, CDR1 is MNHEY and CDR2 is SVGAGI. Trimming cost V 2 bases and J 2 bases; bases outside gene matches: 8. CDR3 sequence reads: CASSYPNLQGAYEQYF. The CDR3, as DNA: TGTGCCAGCAGTTACCCGAATCTACAGGGGGCCTACGAGCAGTACTTC.

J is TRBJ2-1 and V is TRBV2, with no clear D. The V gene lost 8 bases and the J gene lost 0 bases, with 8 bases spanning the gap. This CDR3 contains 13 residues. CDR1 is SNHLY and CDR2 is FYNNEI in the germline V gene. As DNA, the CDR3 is TGTGCCAGCCATAGTAACTCCTACAATGAGCAGTTCTTC. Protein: CASHSNSYNEQFF.

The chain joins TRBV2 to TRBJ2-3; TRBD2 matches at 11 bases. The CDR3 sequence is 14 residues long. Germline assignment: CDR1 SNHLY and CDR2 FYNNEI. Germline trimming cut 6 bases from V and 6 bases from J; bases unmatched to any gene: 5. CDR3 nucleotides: TGTGCCAGCAGAATTAGCGGGGGGGTTGATACGCAGTATTTT. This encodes CASRISGGVDTQYF.

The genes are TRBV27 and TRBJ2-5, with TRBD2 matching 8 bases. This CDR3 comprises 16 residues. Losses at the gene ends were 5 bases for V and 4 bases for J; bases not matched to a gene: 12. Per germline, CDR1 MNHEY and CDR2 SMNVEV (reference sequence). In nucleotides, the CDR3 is TGTGCCAGCAGTCCGTCGGGACTAGGGGACCGAGAGACCCAGTACTTC. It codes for CASSPSGLGDRETQYF.

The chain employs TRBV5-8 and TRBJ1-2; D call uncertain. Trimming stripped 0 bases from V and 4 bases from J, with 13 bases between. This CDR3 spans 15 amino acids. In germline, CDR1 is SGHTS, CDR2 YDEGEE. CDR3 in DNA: TGTGCCAGCAGCTTGGTTGCCCGGGTGGGCTATGGCTACACCTTC. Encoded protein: CASSLVARVGYGYTF.

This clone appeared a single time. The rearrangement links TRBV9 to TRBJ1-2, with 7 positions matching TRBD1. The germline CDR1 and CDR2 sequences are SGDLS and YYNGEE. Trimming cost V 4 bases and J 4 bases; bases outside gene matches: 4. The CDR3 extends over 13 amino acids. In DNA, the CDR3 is TGTGCCAGCAGCCCGGGGGACAGCTATGGCTACACCTTC. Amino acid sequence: CASSPGDSYGYTF. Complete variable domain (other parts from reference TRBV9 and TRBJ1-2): DSGVTQTPKHLITATGQRVTLRCSPRSGDLSVYWYQQSLDQGLQFLIQYYNGEERAKGNILERFSAQQFPDLHSELNLSSLELGDSALYFCASSPGDSYGYTFGSGTRLTVV.

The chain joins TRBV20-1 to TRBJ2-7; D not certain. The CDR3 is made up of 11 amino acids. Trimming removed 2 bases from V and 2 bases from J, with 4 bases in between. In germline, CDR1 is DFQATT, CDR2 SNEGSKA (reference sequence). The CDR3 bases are TGCAGTGCTAGATACACCTACGAGCAGTACTTC. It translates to CSARYTYEQYF.

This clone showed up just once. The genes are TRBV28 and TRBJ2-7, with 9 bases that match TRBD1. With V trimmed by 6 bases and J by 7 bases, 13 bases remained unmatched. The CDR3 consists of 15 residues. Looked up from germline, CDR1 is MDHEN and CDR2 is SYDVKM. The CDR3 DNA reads TGTGCCAGCAGGGGTACAGGGGGCCCTCTTAGGGAGCAGTACTTC. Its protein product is CASRGTGGPLREQYF.

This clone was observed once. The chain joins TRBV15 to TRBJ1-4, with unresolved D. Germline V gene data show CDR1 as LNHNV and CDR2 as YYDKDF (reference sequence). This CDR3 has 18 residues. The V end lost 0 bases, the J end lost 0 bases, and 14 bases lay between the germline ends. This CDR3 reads CATSRDPIQVATNEKLFF. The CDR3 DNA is TGTGCCACCAGCAGAGATCCTATCCAGGTCGCAACTAATGAAAAACTGTTTTTT.

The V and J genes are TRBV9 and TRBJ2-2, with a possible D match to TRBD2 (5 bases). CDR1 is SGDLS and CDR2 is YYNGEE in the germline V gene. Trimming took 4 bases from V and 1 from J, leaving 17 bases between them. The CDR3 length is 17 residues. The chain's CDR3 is CASSTLRTGKNTGELFF. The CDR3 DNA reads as TGTGCCAGCAGCACACTCCGGACGGGGAAGAACACCGGGGAGCTGTTTTTT.

The DNA for the CDR3 is TGTGCCAGCAGCGCCCAGACTAGCGGGGGGGCCTTGGGTACGCAGTATTTT. Amino acids: CASSAQTSGGALGTQYF. This sequence joins TRBV7-2 and TRBJ2-3; 14 nucleotides agree with TRBD2. The CDR3 contains 17 residues. CDR1 is SGHTA and CDR2 is FQGNSA in the germline V gene. J was trimmed by 8 bases and V by 5 bases; bases with no gene match: 12.

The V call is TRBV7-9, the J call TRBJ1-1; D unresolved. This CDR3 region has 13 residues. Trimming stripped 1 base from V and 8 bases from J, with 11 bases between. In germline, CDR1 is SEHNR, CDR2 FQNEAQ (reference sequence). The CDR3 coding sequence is TGTGCCAGCAGCTTAGGAGGGAATCTGGAAGCTTTCTTT. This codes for CASSLGGNLEAFF. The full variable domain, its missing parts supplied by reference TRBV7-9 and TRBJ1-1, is DTGVSQNPRHKITKRGQNVTFRCDPISEHNRLYWYRQTLGQGPEFLTYFQNEAQLEKSRLLSDRFSAERPKGSFSTLEIQRTEQGDSAMYLCASSLGGNLEAFFGQGTRLTVV.

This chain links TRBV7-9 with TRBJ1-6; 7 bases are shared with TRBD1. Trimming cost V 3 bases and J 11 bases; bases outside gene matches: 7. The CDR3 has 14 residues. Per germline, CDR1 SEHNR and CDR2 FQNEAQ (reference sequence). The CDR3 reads CASSFLTGLAPLHF. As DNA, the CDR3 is TGTGCCAGCAGCTTCCTGACAGGGCTAGCACCCCTCCACTTT. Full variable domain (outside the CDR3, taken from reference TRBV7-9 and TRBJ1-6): DTGVSQNPRHKITKRGQNVTFRCDPISEHNRLYWYRQTLGQGPEFLTYFQNEAQLEKSRLLSDRFSAERPKGSFSTLEIQRTEQGDSAMYLCASSFLTGLAPLHFGNGTRLTVT.